The clone carrying this TCR beta chain appeared many times. This entry is derived from a study of T cells in Graves' hyperthyroidism and ophthalmopathy. Using RNA transcripts as the source, TCR beta CDR3 regions were amplified. RT-PCR in the first round (using the HTBI primer set) targeted the TCR CDR3. TCRdb itself ran the multiplex PCR reads through MiXCR, one entry per CDR3 protein. Seen here are roughly 380,000 distinct CDR3 sequences, approximately 12% observed once, and the top ten hold under 25%. Germline CDR1 reads MNHEY; CDR2 reads SMNVEV (reference sequence). The CDR3 runs to 14 residues. The V and J ends lost 5 bases and 1 base respectively, with 11 bases between them.

V gene TRBV27 combines with J gene TRBJ1-1; D is unclear. The TCR originated in a man aged 25 to 40 with Graves' hyperthyroidism that later progressed to Graves' ophthalmopathy. The sample consisted of blood. CDR3 nucleotide sequence: TGTGCCAGCAGTCCTACTTGGGCGAACACTGAAGCTTTCTTT. Its translation: CASSPTWANTEAFF.